This entry lists 13 T cell receptor beta chains sequenced from one sample in a study of tumor-infiltrating lymphocytes in primary liver carcinoma (TCRdb year 2017). This sample was sequenced with an Illumina HiSeq 2500. A constant-region primer and ProtoScript II reverse transcriptase were used to reverse-transcribe TCRbeta-specific cDNA from roughly 0.5 ug total RNA. TCRbeta libraries were built with three nested multiplex PCR rounds, a slightly modified ARM-PCR procedure. The first two PCR rounds used multiplex TRBV1-TRBV30 forward primers with a Cbeta reverse primer, each for approximately 9 cycles. In TCRdb, the public reads were trimmed at Q25 with fastp and aligned with MiXCR, with productive beta chains retained. Rows matching on CDR3 protein sequence are summarized as one entry with the most common DNA and genes. This sample gives 300,000 to 400,000 distinct CDR3 sequences in total; 65% of them show up just once. The ten largest clonotypes hold roughly 6% of the sample.

TRIzol reagent was used to extract blood RNA from unsorted whole blood, while the DNeasy Blood & Tissue kit provided the germline DNA. Sequenced material: peripheral blood. All receptors derive from a man aged 40-50 years with primary liver carcinoma and hepatitis B virus infection.

The chain couples TRBV6-2 or TRBV6-3 to TRBJ2-7, with a tentative D call TRBD2 (6 bases). Trimming pared 9 bases from V and 5 bases from J, leaving 23 bases between. The CDR3 is made up of 15 amino acids. Germline CDR1 MNHEY, CDR2 SVGEGT. DNA for the CDR3: TGTGCCAGTTTGGGTAGCAGGAGGGCCTGGAACGAGCAGTACTTC. This sequence encodes CASLGSRRAWNEQYF.

This chain uses TRBV5-6 with TRBJ1-6; D is uncertain. Per the germline V gene, CDR1 is SGHDT and CDR2 is YYEEEE. CDR3 length: 13 residues. The V and J ends lost 4 bases and 7 bases respectively, with 9 bases between them. The CDR3 reads CASSRGVNSPLHF. The CDR3 nucleotides read TGTGCCAGCAGCCGAGGAGTGAATTCACCCCTCCACTTT.

This clonotype was seen a single time. A much larger clone is a single base away; this may be a read error. The chain combines TRBV11-3 with TRBJ2-4, with D tentatively TRBD1 (6 bases). CDR1 is SGHNT and CDR2 is YENEEA in the germline V gene. The length of the CDR3 is 21 residues. The CDR3 here is CANSLDLATGIVPAAKNIQYF. DNA for the CDR3: TGTGCCAACAGCTTAGATCTGGCGACAGGTATAGTCCCGGCAGCCAAAAACATTCAGTACTTC. Looking up the rest from reference TRBV11-3 and TRBJ2-4 gives the full variable domain: EAGVVQSPRYKIIEKKQPVAFWCNPISGHNTLYWYLQNLGQGPELLIRYENEEAVDDSQLPKDRFSAERLKGVDSTLKIQPAELGDSAVYLCANSLDLATGIVPAAKNIQYFGAGTRLSVL.

Points on this clonotype: A much more abundant neighbour one base away suggests this may be a read error. The chain recombines TRBV6-6 with TRBJ2-6, with D possibly being TRBD1 or TRBD2 (5 bases each). This CDR3 comprises 15 residues. CDR1 and CDR2 (germline): MNHNY, SVGAGI (reference sequence). Deletions cut 7 bases from V and 6 bases from J, with 16 bases between. CDR3 sequence: CASNKGRLQANVLTF. As DNA, the CDR3 is TGTGCCAGCAACAAGGGACGGCTTCAGGCCAACGTCCTGACTTTC.

As concerns this clonotype: The junction departs from germline at one end; a sequencing error may be responsible. The rearrangement links TRBV11-2 to TRBJ2-1; 10 bases fit TRBD2. Germline V gives CDR1 SGHAT, CDR2 FQNNGV. There are 15 residues in the CDR3. CDR3 in DNA: TGTGTCAGCAGTCGTTCAGCGGGAGGGCCGGGTGAGCAGTTCTTC. It codes for CVSSRSAGGPGEQFF.

Concerning this clonotype: The conserved phenylalanine or tryptophan normally closing the CDR3 is absent here, so this likely arose from a read error. The chain couples TRBV11-2 to TRBJ2-1; 9 bases agree with TRBD2. Germline values: CDR1 SGHAT, CDR2 FQNNGV. This CDR3 contains 14 residues. V shed 6 bases, J shed 3 bases, and the junction held 3 bases outside the gene matches. The CDR3 protein is CASRVAGDYNEQFI. CDR3 coding DNA: TGTGCCAGCAGAGTAGCGGGAGACTACAATGAGCAGTTCATC.

This clonotype was found a few times. The rearrangement joins TRBV6-1 to TRBJ2-1; D is tentatively TRBD1 or TRBD2 (6 bases each). CDR3 length: 14 amino acids. The germline V gene encodes CDR1 MNHNS and CDR2 SASEGT. With 4 bases removed from V and 7 bases from J, the gap between germline ends came to 14 bases. The CDR3 nucleotides read TGTGCCAGCAGTGGGGGGGCGGGTTTTAATGAGCAGTTCTTC. It is translated as CASSGGAGFNEQFF.

The gene calls are TRBV29-1 and TRBJ2-7, with TRBD2 matching 10 bases. The trim removed 4 bases at V and 5 bases at J, leaving 5 bases unmatched. The CDR3 covers 13 residues. Looked up from germline, CDR1 is SQVTM and CDR2 is ANQGSEA. In nucleotides, the CDR3 is TGCAGCGTTGGAAGGACTAGCGGCAACGAGCAGTACTTC. Protein: CSVGRTSGNEQYF.

For this clonotype: A junction end diverges from the germline sequence, so it may reflect a read error. The V call is TRBV7-9, the J call TRBJ2-4; possibly TRBD2 for D (5 bases). The germline V gene encodes CDR1 SEHNR and CDR2 FQNEAQ (reference sequence). This CDR3 spans 10 amino acids. The CDR3 loop reads CTSGDRGLYF. CDR3 bases: TGCACCAGCGGCGACCGCGGGTTGTACTTC.

As regards this clonotype: A much larger clone is a single base away; this may be a read error. The conserved phenylalanine or tryptophan is not found at the CDR3 terminus, so this likely reflects a read error. The chain uses TRBV6-1 and TRBJ2-1; TRBD2 aligns across 8 bases. With V trimmed by 6 bases and J by 10 bases, 8 bases remained unmatched. The CDR3 runs to 13 residues. Per germline, CDR1 MNHNS and CDR2 SASEGT. CDR3 region: CASSGTRRGEQFL. CDR3 sequence (DNA): TGTGCCAGCAGCGGGACTAGGCGCGGCGAGCAGTTCCTC.

This chain links TRBV6-1 with TRBJ2-4; D ambiguous. Between the trimmed V and J ends, which lost 0 bases and 0 bases, there was a span of 6 bases. The CDR3 is made up of 15 amino acids. Germline values: CDR1 MNHNS, CDR2 SASEGT. The CDR3 loop reads CASSEAAIAKNIQYF. The CDR3 DNA sequence: TGTGCCAGCAGTGAAGCGGCCATAGCCAAAAACATTCAGTACTTC.

About this clonotype: It may be a read error: a sequence one base away is much more abundant. The CDR3 does not end in the conserved phenylalanine or tryptophan, so this is likely a read error. The chain carries TRBV29-1 and TRBJ2-3, with TRBD2 matching over 7 bases. The CDR3 is made up of 13 amino acids. The V and J ends lost 3 bases and 4 bases, in that order; junction bases with no gene match: 4. CDR1 is SQVTM, CDR2 ANQGSEA, per germline. In DNA form, the CDR3 reads TGCAGCGTTGACGGGGAGGGCGCAGATACGCAGTATCTT. As protein: CSVDGEGADTQYL.

V and J are TRBV5-6 and TRBJ2-7, with D possibly being TRBD2 (6 bases). Per germline, CDR1 SGHDT and CDR2 YYEEEE. Trimming removed 3 bases at V and 7 bases at J, with 11 bases between. The CDR3 is 12 residues long. As DNA, the CDR3 is TGTGCCAGCAGCTGGGGGGTCTTGGAGCAGTACTTC. Protein sequence: CASSWGVLEQYF.